The T cell receptor beta chain under discussion was sequenced for a study of shared clonotypes between healthy human individuals (dated by TCRdb to 2018 to 2021). About the full investigation: The cohort included a few men and a couple of women between 18 and 49 years of age. Leukapheresis yielded between about 0.85 and 10 billion PBMCs per donor. For each donor, CD4 naive and CD4 memory were each run on three plates, CD8 naive on two plates, and CD8 memory on one plate. To estimate repertoire size and how much clonotype sharing occurs between individuals, the study deeply sequenced the blood TCR repertoires of several healthy adults. To increase sequencing depth and limit assay-specific biases, TCR repertoire library preparation and sequencing were carried out by different laboratories using diverse techniques.

TCR CDR3 regions were amplified from genomic DNA by multiplex PCR using the deep immunoSEQ assay. Extracted genomic DNA from each cell subset was distributed evenly across all wells of several immunoSEQ 96-well plates, and each plate was treated as a replicate. For sorted subsets, approximately 210 ng of genomic DNA, equivalent to roughly 30,000 T cell genomes, went into each replicate PCR. Purified libraries were quantified with a Qubit 3.0 fluorometer, sized on a Bioanalyzer 2100, and re-quantified with the KAPA Library Quantification kit. Every immunoSEQ 96-well plate was sequenced on a dedicated single-read 150-cycle Illumina NextSeq 550 flow cell. The study's own analysis went as follows. Because the immunoSEQ output included only junctional sequences and no quality scores, the filtering could not be the same as the filtering used for full-length reads. To assign V/J genes and CDR3, sequences were annotated using PyIR, a Python wrapper for IgBLAST v1.9, with IMGT germline references. Reads with weak V/J assignments (E-value above 1e-6), missing CDR3, stop codons, out-of-frame junctions, or ambiguous translated residues were removed. V3J clonotypes were defined by identical inferred V gene, J gene, and CDR3 amino acid sequence. Percentage overlap between repertoires was computed as shared unique clonotypes divided by the size of the smaller repertoire. Repertoire richness was assessed with RTK rarefaction, the Chao1 estimator, and Recon v2.1 estimates of unobserved clonotypes. OLGA was used to compute generation probabilities for all TCRbeta clonotypes that the gDNA method yielded from a handful of donors. The table was pulled from immuneACCESS by TCRdb, which kept in-frame rearrangements only. Such tables lose some clones; where checked, under half of the loss comes from unresolved V genes, and the rest has no known cause. The V and J calls and clone size come from that table; D and trimming were worked out from the DNA. The sample data list 2,500,000 or so clones, and approximately 92% of these were observed just once. The ten largest clones represent around 0.15% of the sample.

The donors were healthy, HIV-negative adults with no recently reported acute infections or vaccinations. Every donor was a Caucasian adult living in Nashville, Tennessee, USA. CD4+ T cells were enriched by magnetic negative selection, after which naive cells were positively selected on CD45RA and the negative fraction was taken as the memory subset. Blood was obtained by leukapheresis, after which PBMCs were separated by Ficoll-Histopaque density gradient centrifugation and cryopreserved in liquid nitrogen vapor phase. Analytical flow cytometry was used to check the purity and quantity of each magnetically sorted T cell population. From each sorted fraction, genomic DNA was isolated and quantified by UV absorbance on a Nanodrop 2000c. As to this clone: This clone's antigen is unknown. Nothing much larger sits one base from this clone, and base qualities are not available.

On the study overall, not on this receptor specifically: Across a few donors, about 5.2% of naive CD4, roughly 3.5% of naive CD8, 2% to 2.5% of memory CD4, and under 0.45% of memory CD8 clonotypes were shared. Based on pairwise subsampling, the degree of clonotype sharing among donors was expected to be affected by sequencing depth. Sampling was restricted to blood, and TCR repertoires in tissues likely differ from the TCR repertoires found in blood. Compared with non-shared clonotypes, clonotypes shared by all four sorted-subset donors had higher generation probabilities. The genetic and exposure-history diversity represented was limited by the small number of donors. Naive subsets generally had larger estimated clonotype richness than memory subsets. Rarefaction of sorted-subset datasets indicated incomplete sequencing despite the large sequencing depth.

This clonotype was sampled from a man aged 18 to 35 in good health. The sequenced sample consisted of naive CD4+ T cells sorted from blood. The intended sense of this specimen's cell subset or site label: CD45RA+ positively selected.

The nucleotides read TGTGCCAGCAGTCAAACGGGAGGACATGAGCAGTTCTTC. Translated, this gives CASSQTGGHEQFF. The sequence joins TRBV6-5 to TRBJ2-1, and TRBD2 matches 7 of the central bases. CDR1 and CDR2, per the germline V gene, are MNHEY and SVGAGI. The junction shows trimming of 5 bases on V and 8 bases on J, and the gene matches do not reach 6 bases of it. Its CDR3 holds 13 amino acids, cysteine through phenylalanine. Left in the record is the CDR3 DNA by itself, 39 bases read in frame from the first base.